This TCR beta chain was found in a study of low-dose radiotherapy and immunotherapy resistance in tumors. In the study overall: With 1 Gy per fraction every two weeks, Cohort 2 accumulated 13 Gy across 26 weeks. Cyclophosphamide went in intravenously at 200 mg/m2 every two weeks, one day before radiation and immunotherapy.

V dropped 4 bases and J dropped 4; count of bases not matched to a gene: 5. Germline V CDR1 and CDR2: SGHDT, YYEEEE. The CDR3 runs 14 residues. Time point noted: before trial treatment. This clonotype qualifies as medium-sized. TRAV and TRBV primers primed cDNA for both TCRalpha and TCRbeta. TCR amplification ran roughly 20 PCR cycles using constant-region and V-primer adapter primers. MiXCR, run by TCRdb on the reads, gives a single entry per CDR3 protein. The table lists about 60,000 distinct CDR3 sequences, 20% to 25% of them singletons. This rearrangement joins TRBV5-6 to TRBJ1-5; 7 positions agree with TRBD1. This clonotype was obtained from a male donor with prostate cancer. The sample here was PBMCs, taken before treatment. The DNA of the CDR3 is TGTGCCAGCAGCCCCAGACAGGGAAATCAGCCCCAGCATTTT. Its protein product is CASSPRQGNQPQHF.